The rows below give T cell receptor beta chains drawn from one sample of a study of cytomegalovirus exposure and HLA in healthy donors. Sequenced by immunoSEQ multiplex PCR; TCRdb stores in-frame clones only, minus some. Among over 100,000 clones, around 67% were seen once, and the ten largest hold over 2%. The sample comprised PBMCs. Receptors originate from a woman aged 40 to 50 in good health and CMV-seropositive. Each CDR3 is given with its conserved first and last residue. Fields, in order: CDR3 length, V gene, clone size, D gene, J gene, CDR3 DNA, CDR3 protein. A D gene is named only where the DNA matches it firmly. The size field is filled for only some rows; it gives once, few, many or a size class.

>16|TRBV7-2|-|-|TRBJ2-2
TGTGCCAGCAGCTTAGCCGGTAGCGGAGTAACCGGGGAGCTGTTTTTT
CASSLAGSGVTGELFF
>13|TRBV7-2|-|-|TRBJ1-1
TGTGCCAGCAGCCCCACAGGGTCCCCTGAAGCTTTCTTT
CASSPTGSPEAFF
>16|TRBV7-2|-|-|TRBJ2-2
TGTGCCAGCAGCTTACTGAGCGGGTACGACACCGGGGAGCTGTTTTTT
CASSLLSGYDTGELFF
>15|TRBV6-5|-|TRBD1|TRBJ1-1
TGTGCCAGCAGTTATGGAGGGGGCGCAAGGACTGAAGCTTTCTTT
CASSYGGGARTEAFF
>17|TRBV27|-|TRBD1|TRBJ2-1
TGTGCCAGCAGCCACAGGGGCCCGGGGATAGGGTACAATGAGCAGTTCTTC
CASSHRGPGIGYNEQFF
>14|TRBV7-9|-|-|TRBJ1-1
TGTGCCAGCAGCCTTGGGGCAGGGAACACTGAAGCTTTCTTT
CASSLGAGNTEAFF
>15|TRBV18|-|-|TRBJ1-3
TGTGCCAGCTCACCAGGGCAGCTCGCTGGAAACACCATATATTTT
CASSPGQLAGNTIYF
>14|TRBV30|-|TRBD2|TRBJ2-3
TGTGCCTGGGGCGGGACTAGCAGGGCAGATACGCAGTATTTT
CAWGGTSRADTQYF
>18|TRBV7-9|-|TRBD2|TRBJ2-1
TGTTCCAGCAGCCCCTCCCCCCTAGCGGGGGTCCCCTACAATGAGCAGTTCTTC
CSSSPSPLAGVPYNEQFF
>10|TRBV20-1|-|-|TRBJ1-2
TGCAGTGCTAGACAGGCGGGCTACACCTTC
CSARQAGYTF
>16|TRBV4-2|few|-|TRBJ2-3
TGTGCCAGCAGCCAAGGGCGGTATCGAAACACAGATACGCAGTATTTT
CASSQGRYRNTDTQYF
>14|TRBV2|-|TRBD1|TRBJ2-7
TGTGCCAGCAGGGCCTCGGGACAGGGGAGGGAGCAGTACTTC
CASRASGQGREQYF
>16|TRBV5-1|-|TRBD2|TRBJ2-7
TGCGCCAGCAGCACAGATGGGACTAGCGGCTCCTACGAGCAGTACTTC
CASSTDGTSGSYEQYF
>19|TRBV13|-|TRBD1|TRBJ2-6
TGTGCCAGCAGGGTAGGAGTAGGGACAGGGAGATCTGGGGCCAACGTCCTGACTTTC
CASRVGVGTGRSGANVLTF
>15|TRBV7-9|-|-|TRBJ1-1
TGTGCCAGCAGCTTAGCCGCGGGACCGAACACTGAAGCTTTCTTT
CASSLAAGPNTEAFF
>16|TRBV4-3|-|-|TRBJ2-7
TGCGCCAGCAGCCAAGATTGGGGGGAGTCTGGGAACGAGCAGTACTTC
CASSQDWGESGNEQYF
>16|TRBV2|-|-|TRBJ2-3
TGTGCCAGCAGTCAACACCGTGGCCTAATACAGGGTACGCAGTATTTT
CASSQHRGLIQGTQYF
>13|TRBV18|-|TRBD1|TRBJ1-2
TGTGCCAGCCGGGACAGGGGGGACTATGGCTACACCTTC
CASRDRGDYGYTF
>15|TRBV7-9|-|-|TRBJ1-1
TGTGCCAGCAGCCCTGGGGACACGCGAACGGGGGAAGCTTTCTTT
CASSPGDTRTGEAFF
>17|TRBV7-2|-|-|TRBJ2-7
TGTGCCAGCAGCTTAGAGGAGGCAGGCCGCAACTCCTACGAGCAGTACTTC
CASSLEEAGRNSYEQYF
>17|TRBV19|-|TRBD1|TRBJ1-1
TGTGCCAGTAGTATTTCCCTAGACAGGGGCTGGGGCACTGAAGCTTTCTTT
CASSISLDRGWGTEAFF
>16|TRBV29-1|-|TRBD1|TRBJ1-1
TGCAGCGTTCGCCTGCGACGAGGAGGGGGCAGCACTGAAGCTTTCTTT
CSVRLRRGGGSTEAFF
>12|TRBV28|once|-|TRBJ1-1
TGTGCCAGCAGTTGGGAGATGGCTGAAGCTTTCTTT
CASSWEMAEAFF
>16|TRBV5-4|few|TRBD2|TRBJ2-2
TGTGCCAGCAGTCCCGGGACTAGCGGGGTTGCCGGGGAGCTGTTTTTT
CASSPGTSGVAGELFF